A single sample is the source of the 10 T cell receptor beta chains below, sequenced in a study of blood T cell dynamics during melanoma immunotherapy. The time point: pre-treatment baseline. Libraries were prepared by immunoSEQ multiplex PCR; TCRdb keeps only in-frame clonotypes and omits some of them. Found here are fewer than 15,000 clones, 90% to 95% of them singletons; the top ten hold roughly 0.2%. The material sequenced was effector memory CD8+ T cells from blood, taken from a patient treated with checkpoint blockade. These receptor sequences come from a human donor with melanoma.

The genes are TRBV10-2 and TRBJ2-1, with D unclear. CDR1 and CDR2 (germline): WSHSY, SAAADI. V was pared by 8 bases and J by 0 bases, with 8 bases between. The CDR3 is 13 amino acids. The CDR3 spells CASGRSSYNEQFF. CDR3 sequence (DNA): TGCGCCAGCGGGCGGAGCTCCTACAATGAGCAGTTCTTC.

The chain uses TRBV9 and TRBJ1-1; 10 bases fit TRBD1. Germline values: CDR1 SGDLS, CDR2 YYNGEE. CDR3 size: 15 residues. Unmatched junction bases numbered 10, after V lost 3 bases and J lost 8 bases. The CDR3 loop is CASSAGTGVSGEAFF. In nucleotides, the CDR3 is TGTGCCAGCAGCGCGGGGACAGGGGTCTCAGGGGAAGCTTTCTTT.

The V gene is TRBV25-1, the J gene TRBJ1-2; 12 bases align to TRBD1. Per the germline V gene, CDR1 is MGHDK and CDR2 is SYGVNS. The CDR3 length is 15 residues. V trimming: 6 bases; J trimming: 5 bases; junction bases outside the gene matches: 7. The DNA for the CDR3 is TGTGCCAGCAGCGAGGGGACAGGGGGCAAATATGGCTACACCTTC. This gives the protein CASSEGTGGKYGYTF.

The table lists this clone with a count of one. This chain connects TRBV6-6 to TRBJ2-5; D is perhaps TRBD1 (6 bases). The germline CDR1 and CDR2 sequences are MNHNY and SVGAGI (reference sequence). The CDR3 consists of 15 residues. Trimming stripped 3 bases from V and 5 bases from J, with 16 bases between. CDR3: CASSYDRRNWETQYF. In nucleotides, the CDR3 is TGTGCCAGCAGTTATGACAGGCGAAACTGGGAGACCCAGTACTTC.

The rearrangement joins TRBV4-3 to TRBJ1-4; 8 bases agree with TRBD1. This CDR3 spans 15 amino acids. Trimming took 2 bases from V and 8 from J; bases not matched to a gene: 7. Germline CDR1 and CDR2: LGHNA and YSLEER. DNA of the CDR3: TGCGCCAGCAGCCAATCGACAGGGGTCTGGGAAAAACTGTTTTTT. Translation gives CASSQSTGVWEKLFF.

This clone is a singleton in its sample. The chain joins TRBV15 to TRBJ1-5; perhaps TRBD1 as D (5 bases). The CDR3 length is 14 residues. CDR1 and CDR2 from the germline V gene are LNHNV and YYDKDF (reference sequence). Trimming cost V 5 bases and J 6 bases, with 14 bases left between them. CDR3 sequence (DNA): TGTGCCACCAGCCGGGGGTCTGAAGTTCAGCCCCAGCATTTT. The encoded protein is CATSRGSEVQPQHF.

This chain joins TRBV7-2 and TRBJ2-7, with D unresolved. V was cut by 8 bases and J by 0 bases, with 11 bases left in between. Germline lookup yields CDR1 SGHTA and CDR2 FQGNSA. The CDR3 is made up of 13 amino acids. The CDR3, as DNA: TGTGCCAGCGGGCCCGCGAGCTCCTACGAGCAGTACTTC. It is translated as CASGPASSYEQYF.

This clone was observed a single time. The rearrangement uses TRBV28 and TRBJ2-5; D not resolved. Germline V lookup: CDR1 MDHEN, CDR2 SYDVKM. Trimming removed 10 bases at V and 2 bases at J, with 14 bases between. CDR3 length equals 13 residues. CDR3 loop: CAIRTLGQETQYF. The CDR3 DNA is TGTGCCATCCGTACTCTGGGGCAAGAGACCCAGTACTTC.

The rearrangement links TRBV5-1 to TRBJ2-1; 11 bases are a match to TRBD2. Germline CDR1 is SGHRS and CDR2 is YFSETQ. V trimming: 0 bases; J trimming: 8 bases; junction bases outside the gene matches: 7. This CDR3 contains 16 residues. The CDR3 nucleotides are TGCGCCAGCAGCTTGGCACTAGCGGGAGAGTTCGATGAGCAGTTCTTC. Translating it yields CASSLALAGEFDEQFF. Together with reference TRBV5-1 and TRBJ2-1, the CDR3 gives the full variable domain: KAGVTQTPRYLIKTRGQQVTLSCSPISGHRSVSWYQQTPGQGLQFLFEYFSETQRNKGNFPGRFSGRQFSNSRSEMNVSTLELGDSALYLCASSLALAGEFDEQFFGPGTRLTVL.

The gene calls are TRBV27 and TRBJ2-7; D might be TRBD1 or TRBD2, each matching 5 bases. Per the germline V gene, CDR1 is MNHEY and CDR2 is SMNVEV (reference sequence). The CDR3 consists of 14 residues. V was pared by 5 bases and J by 2 bases, with 13 bases between. DNA for the CDR3: TGTGCCAGCAGTCTAACCGGGGCCCCCTACGAGCAGTACTTC. Translated: CASSLTGAPYEQYF.